This T cell receptor beta chain was recorded in a study of cytomegalovirus exposure and HLA in healthy donors. PCR was performed using 60 Vbeta and 13 Jbeta primers. TCRdb keeps only in-frame clones here, not all; method: immunoSEQ multiplex PCR. The data show some 130,000 clones, 75% to 80% seen once. Study outcomes and limitations: Most TCR beta V segments were productive about 87% or about 30% of the time in an earlier analysis.

Each of the donors was a healthy bone marrow donor. The CDR3 sequence is 14 residues long. Deletions cut 6 bases from V and 0 bases from J, with 9 bases between. Germline-derived CDR1 and CDR2 are MNHEY and SVGAGI. In regard to this clone: Its specificity is unknown.

The sequence was collected from a male donor in good health and CMV-seronegative. The sample was PBMCs. V usage is TRBV6-5 and J usage is TRBJ1-5, with a possible D match to TRBD1 (5 bases). The CDR3 DNA follows: TGTGCCAGCAGAGACAGCTATAGCAATCAGCCCCAGCATTTT. Translation gives CASRDSYSNQPQHF.